This T cell receptor (beta chain) stems from a study of beta chain features in type 1 diabetes. Overall study findings and caveats: The study found moderately but significantly shorter TCRB CDR3s in all four CD4+ subsets of Type 1 diabetes patients.

V dropped 8 bases and J dropped 4 bases, with 14 bases sitting between them. CDR1 is SNHLY and CDR2 is FYNNEI in the germline V gene. CDR3 length equals 14 residues. All of the sorted populations showed purity greater than 95%. What was sequenced were expressed TCRB transcripts, since all of the isolated RNA had been reverse transcribed. Only in-frame clones appear in the TCRdb table, and some are missing; sequencing was by immunoSEQ multiplex PCR. Counted here are about 700,000 clones, about an eighth occurring once; the ten biggest clones make up 0.022%. With respect to this clone: The target antigen is unknown.

V is TRBV2 and J is TRBJ2-2; D is unclear. The TCR comes from a man aged 18-30 years with type 1 diabetes. Sequenced: naive CD4+ T cells from blood. The CDR3 protein is CASLGYRSTGELFF. As DNA, the CDR3 is TGTGCCAGCCTAGGGTATAGGAGCACCGGGGAGCTGTTTTTT.